These 23 T cell receptor beta chains originate from one sample sequenced in a study of blood T cell repertoires in COVID-19. The protocol was immunoSEQ multiplex PCR, while the TCRdb copy is restricted to in-frame clones and leaves out a portion. This table has 210,000 or so clones, roughly four fifths appearing once. The specimen sequenced was PBMCs or T cells enriched from blood (not recorded which). Receptors were obtained from a man aged 55 to 70 who had recovered from COVID-19.

This sequence joins TRBV18 and TRBJ1-4; D possibly corresponds to TRBD1 (6 bases). CDR3 size: 12 residues. The V and J ends lost 4 bases and 8 bases respectively, with 8 bases between them. Germline CDR1 reads KGHSH; CDR2 reads LQKENI. CDR3 DNA sequence: TGTGCCAGCTCACTTGACAGGGAAAAACTGTTTTTT. This translates into CASSLDREKLFF.

The chain uses TRBV5-1 and TRBJ1-4, with 7 positions matching TRBD1. The CDR3 is 13 amino acids. J was trimmed by 10 bases and V by 0 bases; bases with no gene match: 3. The germline gives CDR1 SGHRS, CDR2 YFSETQ. The CDR3 region is CASSLEGAGKLFF. The CDR3 nucleotides read TGCGCCAGCAGCTTGGAGGGGGCGGGAAAACTGTTTTTT.

This chain uses TRBV10-2 with TRBJ2-1; 9 bases map to TRBD2. The V gene's germline CDR1 is WSHSY and CDR2 SAAADI. The CDR3 is 15 residues long. The V and J ends lost 6 bases and 6 bases, in that order; junction bases with no gene match: 9. The CDR3 DNA reads as TGCGCCAGCAGATCACTAGCGGGTTTATCCAATGAGCAGTTCTTC. Protein sequence: CASRSLAGLSNEQFF.

This clone occurred a few times. V is TRBV5-4 and J is TRBJ2-1; 12 bases line up with TRBD2. The V segment lost 4 bases and the J segment 10 bases; nucleotides outside the gene matches: 15. This CDR3 has 17 amino acids. CDR1 and CDR2 from the germline V gene are SGHNT and YYREEE (reference sequence). Here the CDR3 DNA reads TGTGCCAGCAGCCCGCGACGACTAGCGGGGGCTAAGGGGGAGCAGTTCTTC. Translated, it gives CASSPRRLAGAKGEQFF. Filled out from reference TRBV5-4 and TRBJ2-1, the complete variable domain reads ETGVTQSPTHLIKTRGQQVTLRCSSQSGHNTVSWYQQALGQGPQFIFQYYREEENGRGNFPPRFSGLQFPNYSSELNVNALELDDSALYLCASSPRRLAGAKGEQFFGPGTRLTVL.

This chain uses TRBV9 with TRBJ2-1; 7 bases map to TRBD2. With 0 bases clipped from V and 8 bases from J, the junction kept 8 bases outside the gene matches. Germline loops: CDR1 SGDLS, CDR2 YYNGEE. The CDR3 has 15 amino acids. The CDR3 DNA follows: TGTGCCAGCAGCGTAGTGAAGACTAGCACGCATGAGCAGTTCTTC. Translating gives CASSVVKTSTHEQFF.

This clone was seen a single time. The V gene is TRBV19, the J gene TRBJ2-5; the D gene is possibly TRBD1 (5 bases). The CDR3 extends over 12 amino acids. CDR1 LNHDA and CDR2 SQIVND come from the germline V gene (reference sequence). The V end was cut by 4 bases, the J end by 5 bases, with 8 bases between. The CDR3 loop reads CASSNRPETQYF. The CDR3 DNA reads TGTGCCAGTAGTAACAGGCCGGAGACCCAGTACTTC.

This clone was found a few times. The chain couples TRBV5-5 to TRBJ1-2; D might be TRBD1 (6 bases). Trimming cost V 1 base and J 5 bases, with 9 bases left between them. The CDR3 covers 13 residues. Germline V gene data show CDR1 as SGHKS and CDR2 as YYEKEE (reference sequence). The CDR3 here is CASSLRTEYGYTF. CDR3 DNA sequence: TGTGCCAGCAGCTTGAGGACAGAGTATGGCTACACCTTC.

The V and J genes are TRBV6-5 and TRBJ1-5; D unclear. Trimming stripped 6 bases from V and 1 base from J, with 10 bases between. Germline-derived CDR1 and CDR2 are MNHEY and SVGAGI. The CDR3 totals 14 residues. CDR3 in DNA: TGTGCCAGCAGAAGAGGAGGGAGCAATCAGCCCCAGCATTTT. Encoded protein: CASRRGGSNQPQHF.

This clone was detected only a few times. The chain has TRBV6-2 or TRBV6-3 and TRBJ1-1; no definite D call. The V gene's germline CDR1 is MNHEY and CDR2 SVGEGT. Trimming cost V 3 bases and J 5 bases, with 19 bases left between them. The CDR3 covers 16 residues. The CDR3 is CASSYRGWEWVTEAFF. The CDR3 nucleotides read TGTGCCAGCAGTTATCGAGGCTGGGAGTGGGTAACTGAAGCTTTCTTT.

The rearrangement links TRBV19 to TRBJ1-4; tentatively, D is TRBD1 (5 bases). The germline gives CDR1 LNHDA, CDR2 SQIVND (reference sequence). With 2 bases removed from V and 8 bases from J, the gap between germline ends came to 9 bases. The CDR3 sequence is 13 residues long. CDR3 sequence (DNA): TGTGCCAGTAGTATACAGGGCAAAGAAAAACTGTTTTTT. It encodes CASSIQGKEKLFF.

This clone was observed once. V and J are TRBV11-3 and TRBJ1-5; TRBD1 matches at 9 bases. V shed 3 bases and J 5 bases; nucleotides not matched to a gene: 5. There are 15 residues in the CDR3. CDR1 is SGHNT, CDR2 YENEEA, per germline. CDR3 DNA: TGTGCCAGCAGCTTTTTACAGGGGGCATATCAGCCCCAGCATTTT. Translating it yields CASSFLQGAYQPQHF.

The rearrangement uses TRBV11-3 and TRBJ2-1; no clear D. The CDR3 contains 13 residues. Trimming took off 3 bases at V and 8 bases at J, with 11 bases between the two ends. Germline lookup yields CDR1 SGHNT and CDR2 YENEEA. DNA of the CDR3: TGTGCCAGCAGCTTTGGTAGACATGATGAGCAGTTCTTC. The encoded protein is CASSFGRHDEQFF.

The chain links TRBV19 to TRBJ1-4; perhaps TRBD1 as D (6 bases). Deletions cut 5 bases from V and 8 bases from J, with 15 bases between. There are 14 residues in the CDR3. CDR1 and CDR2 from the germline V gene are LNHDA and SQIVND (reference sequence). CDR3 region: CASSWGGAGEKLFF. As DNA, the CDR3 is TGTGCCAGTAGTTGGGGGGGCGCTGGGGAAAAACTGTTTTTT.

Concerning this clone: Other DNA sequences in the same sample also yield this CDR3. The gene calls are TRBV2 and TRBJ2-7; 9 bases line up with TRBD2. Germline CDR1 is SNHLY and CDR2 is FYNNEI. Germline trimming cut 7 bases from V and 4 bases from J; bases unmatched to any gene: 2. The CDR3 length is 12 residues. The DNA for the CDR3 is TGTGCCAGCAAGCGGGGGGCATACGAGCAGTACTTC. Translated: CASKRGAYEQYF. The whole variable domain, filled in from reference TRBV2 and TRBJ2-7, reads EPEVTQTPSHQVTQMGQEVILRCVPISNHLYFYWYRQILGQKVEFLVSFYNNEISEKSEIFDDQFSVERPDGSNFTLKIRSTKLEDSAMYFCASKRGAYEQYFGPGTRLTVT.

This rearrangement joins TRBV25-1 to TRBJ2-1; D is perhaps TRBD2 (5 bases). Germline V gene sequence: CDR1 MGHDK, CDR2 SYGVNS. The CDR3 spans 12 residues. V lost 1 base to trimming and J lost 7 bases, with 5 bases between them. The CDR3 DNA follows: TGTGCCAGCAGTGAATGGAGGAATGAGCAGTTCTTC. Its translation is CASSEWRNEQFF.

The V and J genes are TRBV21-1 and TRBJ1-6; TRBD1 is the table's D call and was not checked against the DNA. TRBV21-1 is annotated as a pseudogene. CDR3 size: 13 residues. The CDR3 nucleotides are TGTGCCAGCAGAGGACAGGGAAATTCACCCCTCCACTTT. This codes for CASRGQGNSPLHF.

The V and J genes are TRBV2 and TRBJ2-2; 8 nucleotides match TRBD2. The V segment lost 6 bases and the J segment 7 bases; nucleotides outside the gene matches: 7. Per germline, CDR1 SNHLY and CDR2 FYNNEI. The CDR3 sequence is 14 residues long. CDR3 sequence: CASRGGGSNGELFF. In DNA form, the CDR3 reads TGTGCCAGCAGGGGCGGGGGGTCCAACGGGGAGCTGTTTTTT.

This clone was counted between two and nine times. CDR3 sequence (DNA): TGTGCCAGCAGCCCGCCTTTTGGAGCTAACTATGGCTACACCTTC. This sequence encodes CASSPPFGANYGYTF. The genes are TRBV7-8 and TRBJ1-2, with no clear D. Per germline, CDR1 SGHVS and CDR2 FQNEAQ. Trimming stripped 5 bases from V and 0 bases from J, with 13 bases between. The CDR3 loop spans 15 amino acids.

This chain joins TRBV7-9 and TRBJ2-7; unclear D gene. CDR3 length: 14 residues. Trimming cost V 2 bases and J 0 bases, with 8 bases left between them. The V gene's germline CDR1 is SEHNR and CDR2 FQNEAQ (reference sequence). CDR3 amino acids: CASSLKRSSYEQYF. Written as DNA, the CDR3 is TGTGCCAGCAGCTTAAAGAGGAGCTCCTACGAGCAGTACTTC.

The gene calls are TRBV18 and TRBJ2-3, with 7 bases that match TRBD2. The CDR3 runs to 17 residues. V lost 3 bases, J lost 0 bases, and 9 bases stayed unmatched. CDR1 and CDR2 from the germline V gene are KGHSH and LQKENI. In DNA, the CDR3 is TGTGCCAGCTCACCGGTCTCGCGGGGGAGTAGCACAGATACGCAGTATTTT. Residues: CASSPVSRGSSTDTQYF.

CDR3 DNA sequence: TGTGCCAGCTCATTAGGACAGTTCACAGATACGCAGTATTTT. As protein: CASSLGQFTDTQYF. The chain employs TRBV18 and TRBJ2-3; a possible D gene is TRBD1 (6 bases). Germline CDR1 reads KGHSH; CDR2 reads LQKENI. The germline V and J ends were trimmed by 5 bases and 2 bases, with 11 bases remaining between them. The CDR3 is made up of 14 amino acids. Variable domain in full (rest from reference TRBV18 and TRBJ2-3): NAGVMQNPRHLVRRRGQEARLRCSPMKGHSHVYWYRQLPEEGLKFMVYLQKENIIDESGMPKERFSAEFPKEGPSILRIQQVVRGDSAAYFCASSLGQFTDTQYFGPGTRLTVL.

This clone has just one count. The chain employs TRBV5-4 and TRBJ2-3; D possibly corresponds to TRBD1 (6 bases). Per the germline V gene, CDR1 is SGHNT and CDR2 is YYREEE (reference sequence). Trimming took 0 bases from V and 0 from J, leaving 17 bases between them. The CDR3 is 18 amino acids. The chain's CDR3 is CASSLASPGATSTDTQYF. The CDR3 DNA reads as TGTGCCAGCAGCTTGGCTAGCCCAGGGGCGACTAGCACAGATACGCAGTATTTT.

The chain joins TRBV19 to TRBJ1-6; 10 bases are shared with TRBD1. The CDR3 totals 15 residues. V dropped 8 bases and J dropped 4; count of bases not matched to a gene: 5. Germline V gene sequence: CDR1 LNHDA, CDR2 SQIVND (reference sequence). In DNA, the CDR3 is TGTGCCAGTGGACAGGGGGGAGGATATAATTCACCCCTCCACTTT. Protein sequence: CASGQGGGYNSPLHF.